The text below deals with one T cell receptor beta chain. The antigen is not known. This record comes from a study of T cells in localized non-small cell lung cancer. Regarding the study as a whole: Heterogeneity remains possible, as sequencing covered one tumor region only.

Measured with immunoSEQ multiplex PCR; TCRdb has only the in-frame clones, and not every one. The sample carries around 1,900 clones, roughly 20% recorded once. The CDR3 length is 15 residues. Germline loops: CDR1 LNHDA, CDR2 SQIVND (reference sequence). Trimming pared 3 bases from V and 5 bases from J, leaving 16 bases between. Source: lung tumor tissue, taken before any cancer treatment. The V gene is TRBV19, the J gene TRBJ2-5; a weak D match, TRBD1 (7 bases). This receptor was obtained from a male donor aged 60 or over with stage II lung adenocarcinoma. This chain's CDR3 is CASSMVRGASETQYF. For the CDR3, the DNA is TGTGCCAGTAGTATGGTCAGGGGGGCTTCGGAGACCCAGTACTTC.